The rows below give T cell receptor beta chains drawn from one sample of a study of control samples from healthy donors and cancer patients. Measured with immunoSEQ multiplex PCR; TCRdb has only the in-frame clones, and not every one. This sample has 150,000 or so clones, with roughly 90% found just once. Sequencing input: blood. The receptors were sampled from a man aged 30 to 39 in good health. Each CDR3 is given with its conserved first and last residue. The D gene is left open where the match is weak.

15 TRBD1 TRBJ2-7 TRBV5-1 CASSNEQGASYEQYF
10 . TRBJ2-7 TRBV28 CASRDHEQYF
15 . TRBJ2-7 TRBV4-2 CASSQRGESTYEQYF
12 . TRBJ2-1 TRBV29-1 CSDRRPYNEQFF
16 . TRBJ1-1 TRBV9 CASSVVTGSRLTEAFF
12 . TRBJ2-1 TRBV19 CASSPQGHEQFF
16 TRBD1 TRBJ1-5 TRBV24-1 CATSDIGTDSNQPQHF
17 . TRBJ2-3 TRBV13 CASSSPGARGPTDTQYF
16 TRBD2 TRBJ2-3 TRBV6-6 CASSYGRGLAIDTQYF
12 . TRBJ2-7 TRBV4-1 CASSHLTYEQYF
12 TRBD2 TRBJ2-1 TRBV30 CASSGRVGEQFF
16 . TRBJ1-3 TRBV6-1 CASSEANSRVGNTIYF
16 TRBD1 TRBJ1-4 TRBV27 CASSPSRGTANEKLFF
14 TRBD2 TRBJ2-2 TRBV5-1 CASSLRTSTGELFF
15 . TRBJ2-1 TRBV3-1/TRBV3-2 CASSQDINPGNEQFF
12 . TRBJ1-1 TRBV7-3 CASSSQGTEAFF
11 . TRBJ1-2 TRBV19 CASSITRGYTF
12 . TRBJ2-3 TRBV5-4 CASSSTTDTQYF
15 . TRBJ2-4 TRBV6-5 CASSYTTPPEGIQYF
11 . TRBJ1-3 TRBV27 CASGGGGTIYF
16 TRBD2 TRBJ2-1 TRBV5-1 CASSFIAGGPINEQFF
12 . TRBJ1-1 TRBV7-8 CASSLGQAEAFF
12 . TRBJ2-4 TRBV7-9 CASSVGGNIQYF
14 . TRBJ1-3 TRBV2 CASSVVGTGNTIYF
12 . TRBJ2-3 TRBV7-9 CASSPLSDTQYF
16 TRBD2 TRBJ2-4 TRBV3-1/TRBV3-2 CASSQPERGVKNIQYF
12 . TRBJ1-3 TRBV2 CASSVSGNTIYF
17 TRBD2 TRBJ2-1 TRBV28 CASRPAPLLAGVSGEFF
14 . TRBJ1-1 TRBV28 CASSLWGGETEAFF
12 . TRBJ1-1 TRBV5-4 CASSLGQVEAFF
17 . TRBJ1-5 TRBV19 CASSIPETSYSNQPQHF
12 . TRBJ1-1 TRBV3-1/TRBV3-2 CASSQTGVEAFF
13 . TRBJ2-7 TRBV7-2 CASSSIPTYEQYF
14 . TRBJ2-7 TRBV4-2 CASSQGGSSYEQYF
15 . TRBJ2-1 TRBV29-1 CSVRSGLASYNEQFF
16 . TRBJ2-2 TRBV5-4 CASSLSGKGNTGELFF
14 . TRBJ1-3 TRBV28 CASSSPGVGNTIYF
14 . TRBJ1-5 TRBV3-1/TRBV3-2 CASSQQGINQPQHF
16 . TRBJ2-6 TRBV27 CASRDGMSSGANVLTF
16 TRBD2 TRBJ2-3 TRBV19 CASSKRTSTTSDTQYF
13 . TRBJ2-7 TRBV3-1/TRBV3-2 CASSENRRGEQYF
15 . TRBJ1-1 TRBV4-2 CASSQEDGRNTEAFF
16 TRBD2 TRBJ2-3 TRBV11-3 CASSPGLAGVSDTQYF
16 . TRBJ2-7 TRBV29-1 CSVPAPRPLSPYEQYF
12 . TRBJ2-5 TRBV28 CASTSGRETQYF